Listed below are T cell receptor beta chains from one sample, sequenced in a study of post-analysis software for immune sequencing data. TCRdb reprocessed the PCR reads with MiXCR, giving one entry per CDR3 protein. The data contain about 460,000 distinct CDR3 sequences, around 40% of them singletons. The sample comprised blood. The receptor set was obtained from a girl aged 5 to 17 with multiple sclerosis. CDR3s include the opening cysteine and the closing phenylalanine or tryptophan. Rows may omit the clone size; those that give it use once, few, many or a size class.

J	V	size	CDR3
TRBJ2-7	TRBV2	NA	CASSYSGTGEQYF
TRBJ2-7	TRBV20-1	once	CSVTGTRGSYEQYF
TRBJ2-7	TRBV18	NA	CASSPPRGNGSYEQYF
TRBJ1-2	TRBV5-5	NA	CASRPASSRVGGYTF
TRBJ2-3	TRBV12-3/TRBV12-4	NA	CASSLPPLFGRLSTDTQYF
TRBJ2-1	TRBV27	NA	CASSLWDRNNEQFF
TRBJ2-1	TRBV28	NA	CASSLRAGPYNEQFF
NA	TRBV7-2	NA	CASSLLGTSGSSSYNEQYF
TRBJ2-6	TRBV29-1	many	CSVGTAGANVLTF
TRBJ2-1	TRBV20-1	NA	CSASGLAGGVNEQFF
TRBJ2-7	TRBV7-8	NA	CASSSRTGGGYEQYF
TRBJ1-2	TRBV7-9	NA	CASSPSTDLPGYGYTF
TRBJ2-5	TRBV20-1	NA	CSARDAGFTQYF
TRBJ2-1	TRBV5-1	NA	CASSLQVGGYNEQFF
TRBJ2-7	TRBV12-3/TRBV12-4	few	CASSDRLGGLDTYEQYF
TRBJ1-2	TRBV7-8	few	CASSLDVNYGYTF
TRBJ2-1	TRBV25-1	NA	CASSPPGTGFNEQFF
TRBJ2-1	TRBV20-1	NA	CSAPPHGTSSYNEQFF
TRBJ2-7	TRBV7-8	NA	CASSSRRGGSSYEQYF
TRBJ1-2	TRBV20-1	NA	CSARDLDRDNVNYGYTF
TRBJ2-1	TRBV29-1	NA	CSVEKGAYNEQFF
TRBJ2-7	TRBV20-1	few	CSARDRLAGDHEQYF
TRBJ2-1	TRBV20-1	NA	CSALSGTGHNEQFF
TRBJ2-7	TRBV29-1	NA	CSAVGQGSCEQYF
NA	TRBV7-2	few	CASSLERGETQYF
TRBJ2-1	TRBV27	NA	CASSTNLGEFF
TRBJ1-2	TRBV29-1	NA	CSASRQGLGYGYTF
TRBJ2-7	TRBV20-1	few	CSASKKGIAALYEQYF
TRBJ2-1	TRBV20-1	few	CSARPGLAATYNEQFF
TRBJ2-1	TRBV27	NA	CASSLSGTPHYEQFF
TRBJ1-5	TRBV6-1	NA	CASQTGGNQPQHF
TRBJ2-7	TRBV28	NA	CALGGRTFPYEQYF
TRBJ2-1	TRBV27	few	CASSLLLAGGPGYNEQFF
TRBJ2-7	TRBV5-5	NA	CASSFSVSSYEQYF
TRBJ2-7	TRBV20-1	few	CSARDAGRALLDEQYF
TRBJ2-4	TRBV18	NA	CASSPGGHIQYF